Below are 22 T cell receptor beta chains sequenced from a single sample in a study of blood T cell repertoires in COVID-19 (dated by TCRdb to 2020 to 2022). Library method: the immunoSEQ multiplex PCR assay. Held by TCRdb, this immuneACCESS table contains in-frame sequences only and omits some clones. Under half of the omission traces to an unresolved V gene where checked; the cause of the rest is unknown. In all, the sample holds under 150,000 clones, and around nine tenths of those were seen once. The ten largest clones take up less than 8% of the sample. The sample taken for sequencing was peripheral blood. These receptors were obtained from a man over 45 with acute or convalescent COVID-19.

The CDR3 here is CATGSGGANEQFF. The CDR3 DNA sequence: TGTGCCACGGGGAGCGGCGGAGCCAATGAGCAGTTCTTC. This chain uses TRBV19 with TRBJ2-1; D may be TRBD2 (5 bases). Germline CDR1 and CDR2: LNHDA and SQIVND (reference sequence). This CDR3 contains 13 residues. Trimming shortened V by 10 bases and J by 6 bases, and 16 bases separated the two germline ends.

This sequence joins TRBV5-1 and TRBJ2-5; D is unresolved. The V gene lost 0 bases and the J gene lost 3 bases, with 9 bases spanning the gap. Germline lookup yields CDR1 SGHRS and CDR2 YFSETQ. The CDR3 has 14 amino acids. CDR3 amino acids: CASSLVLAEETQYF. The CDR3 DNA sequence: TGCGCCAGCAGCTTGGTGCTCGCGGAAGAGACCCAGTACTTC.

In this sample, this clone turned up a few times. V usage is TRBV5-1 and J usage is TRBJ1-2, with a tentative D call TRBD1 (5 bases). The V gene's germline CDR1 is SGHRS and CDR2 YFSETQ. This CDR3 has 15 amino acids. Deletions cut 3 bases from V and 8 bases from J, with 20 bases between. The CDR3 DNA reads TGCGCCAGCAGCTCCCAGGTCGGGGGGAAACAAGGCTACACCTTC. The encoded protein is CASSSQVGGKQGYTF.

The chain has TRBV7-8 and TRBJ2-3, with 12 bases identical to TRBD2. The junction had 6 bases not matched to a gene; V was cut back by 4 bases and J by 1 base. The V gene's germline CDR1 is SGHVS and CDR2 FQNEAQ. CDR3 length: 17 amino acids. The CDR3: CASSSRLAGAGTDTQYF. CDR3 in DNA: TGTGCCAGCAGCTCCCGACTAGCGGGAGCAGGCACAGATACGCAGTATTTT.

The chain couples TRBV19 to TRBJ1-4; a weak D match, TRBD1 (6 bases). The germline V gene encodes CDR1 LNHDA and CDR2 SQIVND (reference sequence). The CDR3 is 12 residues long. Trimming removed 6 bases at V and 10 bases at J, with 12 bases between. CDR3: CASSPPGVKLFF. The CDR3 DNA follows: TGTGCCAGTAGCCCCCCAGGGGTAAAACTGTTTTTT.

V gene TRBV7-2 combines with J gene TRBJ2-2, with unresolved D. The CDR3 extends over 14 amino acids. Germline V CDR1 and CDR2: SGHTA, FQGNSA. The V gene lost 4 bases and the J gene lost 2 bases, with 8 bases spanning the gap. CDR3 loop: CASSSTPNTGELFF. CDR3 in DNA: TGTGCCAGCAGCTCCACACCCAACACCGGGGAGCTGTTTTTT.

This chain links TRBV28 with TRBJ2-7, with 11 bases fitting TRBD1. CDR3 length equals 16 residues. Trimming cost V 6 bases and J 5 bases; bases outside gene matches: 12. The germline gives CDR1 MDHEN, CDR2 SYDVKM. The CDR3 sequence: CASSPAVRTGGDEQYF. DNA for the CDR3: TGTGCCAGCAGCCCCGCCGTTAGGACAGGGGGCGACGAGCAGTACTTC. Full variable domain (missing parts from reference TRBV28 and TRBJ2-7): DVKVTQSSRYLVKRTGEKVFLECVQDMDHENMFWYRQDPGLGLRLIYFSYDVKMKEKGDIPEGYSVSREKKERFSLILESASTNQTSMYLCASSPAVRTGGDEQYFGPGTRLTVT.

The chain employs TRBV5-1 and TRBJ2-1; D remains unclear. Trimming pared 0 bases from V and 5 bases from J, leaving 12 bases between. The germline V gene encodes CDR1 SGHRS and CDR2 YFSETQ. The CDR3 contains 15 residues. CDR3 sequence reads: CASSLVMAPDNEQFF. The CDR3 DNA is TGCGCCAGCAGCTTGGTCATGGCCCCCGACAATGAGCAGTTCTTC.

This clone was picked up one time. The CDR3 loop reads CASRAPGQGDTEAFF. CDR3 DNA sequence: TGTGCCAGCAGGGCTCCGGGACAGGGAGACACTGAAGCTTTCTTT. J is TRBJ1-1 and V is TRBV6-6; 9 bases align to TRBD1. The CDR3 is 15 residues long. Germline V gives CDR1 MNHNY, CDR2 SVGAGI (reference sequence). V shed 6 bases, J shed 3 bases, and the junction held 8 bases outside the gene matches.

The chain recombines TRBV9 with TRBJ2-7; 12 bases agree with TRBD2. This CDR3 region has 15 residues. CDR1 and CDR2 (germline): SGDLS, YYNGEE. The junction had 4 bases not matched to a gene; V was cut back by 3 bases and J by 3 bases. DNA for the CDR3: TGTGCCAGCAGCGCGCTAGCGGGAGGGGGCTACGAGCAGTACTTC. Residues: CASSALAGGGYEQYF.

The chain links TRBV18 to TRBJ2-7; 8 positions match TRBD2. The length of the CDR3 is 16 residues. J gave up 5 bases and V 2 bases, and 11 bases lay outside the gene matches. In germline, CDR1 is KGHSH, CDR2 LQKENI. DNA for the CDR3: TGTGCCAGCTCACCAGGGGCCAGCGGGAGTTTAAACGAGCAGTACTTC. Its protein product is CASSPGASGSLNEQYF.

This clone was seen once. The rearrangement uses TRBV7-9 and TRBJ2-1, with D perhaps TRBD1 (6 bases). The CDR3 runs to 18 residues. Germline V gene lookup returns CDR1 SEHNR and CDR2 FQNEAQ (reference sequence). Trimming removed 6 bases at V and 3 bases at J, with 24 bases between. The CDR3 region is CASSFDAPGVLGYNEQFF. In DNA form, the CDR3 reads TGTGCCAGCAGTTTCGACGCGCCAGGGGTTTTGGGCTACAATGAGCAGTTCTTC.

This clone appeared once. The chain has TRBV2 and TRBJ2-1; a weak D match, TRBD1 (5 bases). With 4 bases removed from V and 9 bases from J, the gap between germline ends came to 13 bases. Per germline, CDR1 SNHLY and CDR2 FYNNEI. CDR3 length equals 13 residues. CDR3 sequence: CASSAFRQTEQFF. The CDR3 DNA reads as TGTGCCAGCAGTGCCTTCAGACAGACTGAGCAGTTCTTC.

In regard to this clone: Distinct nucleotide sequences in the sample also encode this CDR3. The genes are TRBV5-1 and TRBJ2-1; 10 nucleotides align to TRBD1. The CDR3 loop spans 15 amino acids. CDR1 and CDR2 from the germline V gene are SGHRS and YFSETQ. The V and J ends lost 0 bases and 4 bases, in that order; junction bases with no gene match: 1. CDR3: CASSLGTGGYNEQFF. In DNA form, the CDR3 reads TGCGCCAGCAGCTTGGGGACAGGGGGATACAATGAGCAGTTCTTC.

V is TRBV19 and J is TRBJ2-3, with 12 bases that match TRBD2. J lost 1 base, V lost 5 bases, and 4 bases had no gene match. This CDR3 is 16 amino acids long. The germline V gene has CDR1 LNHDA and CDR2 SQIVND (reference sequence). The CDR3 coding sequence is TGTGCCAGTAGTGAGACTAGCGGGAGACGCACAGATACGCAGTATTTT. Its translation is CASSETSGRRTDTQYF.

The chain carries TRBV9 and TRBJ1-2; D perhaps matches TRBD1 (6 bases). The CDR3 extends over 16 amino acids. The V end was cut by 3 bases, the J end by 4 bases, with 19 bases between. Germline V gives CDR1 SGDLS, CDR2 YYNGEE. In DNA form, the CDR3 reads TGTGCCAGCAGCGAAAACACGGTAGGGGGATCCTATGGCTACACCTTC. Protein product: CASSENTVGGSYGYTF.

The CDR3 DNA reads TGTGCCAGCAGTTTGCGAGTGCAGGCCCTGACGTACGAGCAGTACTTC. Translated, it gives CASSLRVQALTYEQYF. This sequence joins TRBV11-2 and TRBJ2-7, with D unresolved. Deletions cut 6 bases from V and 4 bases from J, with 22 bases between. The V gene's germline CDR1 is SGHAT and CDR2 FQNNGV. CDR3 length: 16 residues.

The rearrangement links TRBV10-2 to TRBJ1-5; D possibly corresponds to TRBD1 (6 bases). This CDR3 has 13 residues. Germline CDR1 and CDR2: WSHSY and SAAADI. Trimming removed 8 bases at V and 7 bases at J, with 15 bases between. DNA for the CDR3: TGCGCCAGCGGGCAGGGGCATTCCCAGCCCCAGCATTTT. Protein product: CASGQGHSQPQHF.

This rearrangement joins TRBV14 to TRBJ1-3; 8 bases fit TRBD1. The CDR3 totals 18 residues. V lost 1 base and J lost 0; bases outside the gene matches: 8. Germline V gene sequence: CDR1 SGHDN, CDR2 FVKESK. This CDR3 is CASSQGTGNTYSGNTIYF. The CDR3, as DNA: TGTGCCAGCAGCCAAGGGACAGGGAATACTTACTCTGGAAACACCATATATTTT. Together with reference TRBV14 and TRBJ1-3, the CDR3 gives the full variable domain: EAGVTQFPSHSVIEKGQTVTLRCDPISGHDNLYWYRRVMGKEIKFLLHFVKESKQDESGMPNNRFLAERTGGTYSTLKVQPAELEDSGVYFCASSQGTGNTYSGNTIYFGEGSWLTVV.

The genes are TRBV3-1 (or the pseudogene TRBV3-2) and TRBJ2-5; D is possibly TRBD1 (5 bases). This CDR3 spans 14 amino acids. Deletions cut 4 bases from V and 0 bases from J, with 9 bases between. In germline, CDR1 is LGHDT, CDR2 YNNKEL (reference sequence). In DNA, the CDR3 is TGTGCCAGCAGCCGTGGACACGACCAAGAGACCCAGTACTTC. This codes for CASSRGHDQETQYF.

This clone is a singleton in its sample. This chain connects TRBV7-2 to TRBJ2-7; D is possibly TRBD1 (6 bases). Germline V gene data show CDR1 as SGHTA and CDR2 as FQGNSA. This CDR3 spans 13 amino acids. The ends were cut back, 3 bases at V and 5 bases at J, with 11 bases in the middle. For the CDR3, the DNA is TGTGCCAGCAGCTTCGGAACAGGGAACGAGCAGTACTTC. Its protein is CASSFGTGNEQYF.

This chain connects TRBV28 to TRBJ2-5, with TRBD2 matching over 12 bases. The CDR3 loop spans 14 amino acids. With 8 bases clipped from V and 6 bases from J, the junction kept 7 bases outside the gene matches. From germline, CDR1 is MDHEN and CDR2 SYDVKM. The CDR3 sequence is CASLRTSGEKTQYF. In nucleotides, the CDR3 is TGTGCCAGCCTCCGGACTAGCGGGGAAAAGACCCAGTACTTC.